The 18 T cell receptor beta chains reported below all come from one sample, sequenced in a study of cytomegalovirus exposure and HLA in healthy donors. Amplification used 60 Vbeta primers and 13 Jbeta primers. Only in-frame clones appear in the TCRdb table, and some are missing; sequencing was by immunoSEQ multiplex PCR. The repertoire holds over 150,000 clones, with roughly 80% as singletons. The sequenced sample consisted of PBMCs. The receptors were gathered from a man aged 18-30 years in good health and CMV-seronegative.

V gene TRBV19 combines with J gene TRBJ1-2, with D perhaps matching TRBD1 (6 bases). Trimming removed 7 bases from V and 0 bases from J, with 18 bases in between. Looked up from germline, CDR1 is LNHDA and CDR2 is SQIVND (reference sequence). The CDR3 loop spans 16 amino acids. CDR3 region: CASIGAADRTNYGYTF. The CDR3 nucleotides read TGTGCCAGTATTGGGGCTGCGGACAGAACTAACTATGGCTACACCTTC.

The rearrangement links TRBV27 to TRBJ1-5; tentatively, D is TRBD1 (6 bases). Germline lookup yields CDR1 MNHEY and CDR2 SMNVEV (reference sequence). Trimming pared 8 bases from V and 7 bases from J, leaving 18 bases between. The CDR3 runs to 14 residues. CDR3 nucleotide sequence: TGTGCCAGCCTCCTCACAGGGCAAGGGCAGCCCCAGCATTTT. This sequence encodes CASLLTGQGQPQHF.

The chain has TRBV30 and TRBJ2-3; TRBD1 might be the D (6 bases). The CDR3 is 11 residues long. The V gene's germline CDR1 is GTSNPN and CDR2 SVGIG (reference sequence). DNA of the CDR3: TGTGCGAGGGGGACCACAGATACGCAGTATTTT. It encodes CARGTTDTQYF.

The sample holds one count of this clone. V gene TRBV7-9 combines with J gene TRBJ2-5; TRBD2 agrees at 7 bases. V trimming: 1 base; J trimming: 9 bases; junction bases outside the gene matches: 2. The CDR3 contains 12 residues. The germline V gene has CDR1 SEHNR and CDR2 FQNEAQ (reference sequence). The CDR3 region has the DNA TGTGCCAGCAGCTTAGTTCGGGAGGCCCAGTACTTC. Its translation: CASSLVREAQYF.

The CDR3 here is CASSSIGGLGSYEQYF. DNA of the CDR3: TGTGCCAGCAGCTCGATCGGGGGACTGGGCTCCTACGAGCAGTACTTC. This rearrangement joins TRBV5-6 to TRBJ2-7; D is perhaps TRBD2 (6 bases). V lost 3 bases and J lost 0, with 16 bases in between. CDR3 length: 16 amino acids. CDR1 and CDR2 (germline): SGHDT, YYEEEE.

V gene TRBV13 combines with J gene TRBJ2-3, with 7 bases that match TRBD2. The trim removed 5 bases at V and 2 bases at J, leaving 7 bases unmatched. CDR1 and CDR2 from the germline V gene are PRHDT and FYEKMQ (reference sequence). The CDR3 totals 15 residues. The CDR3 loop reads CASSLASGNTDTQYF. In nucleotides, the CDR3 is TGTGCCAGCAGCCTAGCTAGCGGCAACACAGATACGCAGTATTTT.

This clone was recorded once. This chain links TRBV6-1 with TRBJ1-5, with D maybe TRBD1 (5 bases). Trimming stripped 4 bases from V and 9 bases from J, with 13 bases between. The germline gives CDR1 MNHNS, CDR2 SASEGT. The length of the CDR3 is 13 residues. CDR3 nucleotides: TGTGCCAGCAGTGGGACAAACCCAGGGCCCCAGCATTTT. It translates to CASSGTNPGPQHF.

The genes are TRBV13 and TRBJ2-3, with TRBD1 as a possible D gene (6 bases). Between the trimmed V and J ends, which lost 2 bases and 2 bases, there was a span of 8 bases. Germline CDR1 and CDR2: PRHDT and FYEKMQ (reference sequence). The CDR3 length is 14 residues. The CDR3 loop is CASSLRGNTDTQYF. The CDR3 DNA follows: TGTGCCAGCAGCTTAAGGGGGAACACAGATACGCAGTATTTT.

The chain recombines TRBV7-8 with TRBJ2-2, with no clear D. CDR1 and CDR2 (germline): SGHVS, FQNEAQ. The CDR3 loop spans 15 amino acids. V was cut by 2 bases and J by 0 bases, with 7 bases left in between. The CDR3 protein is CASSLSLTNTGELFF. The CDR3 DNA is TGTGCCAGCAGCTTATCCCTTACGAACACCGGGGAGCTGTTTTTT.

The chain joins TRBV7-9 to TRBJ2-7; TRBD1 agrees at 9 bases. The V and J ends lost 4 bases and 2 bases, in that order; junction bases with no gene match: 6. CDR1 and CDR2 (germline): SEHNR, FQNEAQ (reference sequence). This CDR3 region has 15 residues. As DNA, the CDR3 is TGTGCCAGCAGCTCCGGACAGGGGCGCACCTACGAGCAGTACTTC. It codes for CASSSGQGRTYEQYF.

This clone has only a few counts. Mismatch with germline at one junction end may stem from a read error. The J gene is TRBJ2-7, the V gene TRBV9; 8 nucleotides agree with TRBD1. The CDR3 runs to 12 residues. Germline V gene sequence: CDR1 SGDLS, CDR2 YYNGEE. DNA for the CDR3: TGTGCCAGCAGCGTAGGTAAGGGACAGGTGTCCTTC. Its translation is CASSVGKGQVSF.

The chain uses TRBV30 and TRBJ1-5; a possible D gene is TRBD1 (6 bases). The V gene's germline CDR1 is GTSNPN and CDR2 SVGIG (reference sequence). The CDR3 has 16 amino acids. Trimming cost V 2 bases and J 4 bases, with 18 bases left between them. The CDR3 loop reads CAWSRPEGGSNQPQHF. The CDR3 DNA reads as TGTGCCTGGAGTCGTCCCGAAGGGGGTAGTAATCAGCCCCAGCATTTT.

The chain links TRBV7-9 to TRBJ1-1, with 8 bases fitting TRBD1. This CDR3 region has 15 residues. CDR1 is SEHNR, CDR2 FQNEAQ, per germline (reference sequence). The V gene end was trimmed by 5 bases and the J gene end by 5 bases; junction bases not matched to a gene: 10. The CDR3 region is CASSPLQGGDTEAFF. In DNA, the CDR3 is TGTGCCAGCAGCCCCCTACAGGGGGGGGATACTGAAGCTTTCTTT.

This chain connects TRBV5-4 to TRBJ2-5, with 8 positions matching TRBD2. The CDR3 has 17 amino acids. Germline values: CDR1 SGHNT, CDR2 YYREEE (reference sequence). J gave up 5 bases and V 4 bases, and 16 bases lay outside the gene matches. In nucleotides, the CDR3 is TGTGCCAGCAGCCCTCCGGTGTGGGCGGGAGGAGCGGAGACCCAGTACTTC. This sequence encodes CASSPPVWAGGAETQYF. Using reference TRBV5-4 and TRBJ2-5 for the parts outside the CDR3, the full variable domain is ETGVTQSPTHLIKTRGQQVTLRCSSQSGHNTVSWYQQALGQGPQFIFQYYREEENGRGNFPPRFSGLQFPNYSSELNVNALELDDSALYLCASSPPVWAGGAETQYFGPGTRLLVL.

The CDR3 sequence: CASSFGFTGELFF. The CDR3 region has the DNA TGTGCCAGCAGTTTCGGGTTCACCGGGGAGCTGTTTTTT. The chain recombines TRBV27 with TRBJ2-2; no reliable D call. Germline V gene sequence: CDR1 MNHEY, CDR2 SMNVEV (reference sequence). With 3 bases removed from V and 4 bases from J, the gap between germline ends came to 6 bases. The length of the CDR3 is 13 residues.

The chain recombines TRBV4-2 with TRBJ2-1; 7 bases agree with TRBD1. The V gene end was trimmed by 0 bases and the J gene end by 5 bases; junction bases not matched to a gene: 4. Germline V gene data show CDR1 as LGHNA and CDR2 as YNFKEQ. The CDR3 extends over 15 amino acids. DNA of the CDR3: TGTGCCAGCAGCCAAGATCACAGGGGAAACAATGAGCAGTTCTTC. Translating it yields CASSQDHRGNNEQFF.

CDR3 bases: TGTGCCAGCAGTCCACCCGGGAGCAATGAAAAACTGTTTTTT. Translated: CASSPPGSNEKLFF. The genes are TRBV28 and TRBJ1-4; D gene uncertain. Germline CDR1 is MDHEN and CDR2 is SYDVKM. The CDR3 extends over 14 amino acids. Trimming shortened V by 5 bases and J by 5 bases, and 12 bases separated the two germline ends.

V is TRBV11-2 and J is TRBJ2-7; D not certain. V lost 5 bases and J lost 7, with 15 bases in between. The germline V gene encodes CDR1 SGHAT and CDR2 FQNNGV. This CDR3 contains 13 residues. This CDR3 is CASSVHKWWEQYF. In DNA form, the CDR3 reads TGTGCCAGCAGCGTACACAAGTGGTGGGAGCAGTACTTC.